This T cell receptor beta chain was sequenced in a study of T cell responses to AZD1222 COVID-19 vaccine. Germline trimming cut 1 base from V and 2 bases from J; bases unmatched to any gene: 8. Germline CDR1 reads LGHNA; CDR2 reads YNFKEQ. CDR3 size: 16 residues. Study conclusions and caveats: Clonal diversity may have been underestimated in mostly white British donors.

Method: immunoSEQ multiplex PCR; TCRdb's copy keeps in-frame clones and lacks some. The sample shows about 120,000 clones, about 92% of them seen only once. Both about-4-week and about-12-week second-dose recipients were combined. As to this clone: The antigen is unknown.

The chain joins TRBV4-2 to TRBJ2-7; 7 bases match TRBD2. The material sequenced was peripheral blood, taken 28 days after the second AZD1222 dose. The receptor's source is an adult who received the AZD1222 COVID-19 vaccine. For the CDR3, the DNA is TGTGCCAGCAGCCAAGTGGGAGCGGGGTTCACCTACGAGCAGTACTTC. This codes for CASSQVGAGFTYEQYF.